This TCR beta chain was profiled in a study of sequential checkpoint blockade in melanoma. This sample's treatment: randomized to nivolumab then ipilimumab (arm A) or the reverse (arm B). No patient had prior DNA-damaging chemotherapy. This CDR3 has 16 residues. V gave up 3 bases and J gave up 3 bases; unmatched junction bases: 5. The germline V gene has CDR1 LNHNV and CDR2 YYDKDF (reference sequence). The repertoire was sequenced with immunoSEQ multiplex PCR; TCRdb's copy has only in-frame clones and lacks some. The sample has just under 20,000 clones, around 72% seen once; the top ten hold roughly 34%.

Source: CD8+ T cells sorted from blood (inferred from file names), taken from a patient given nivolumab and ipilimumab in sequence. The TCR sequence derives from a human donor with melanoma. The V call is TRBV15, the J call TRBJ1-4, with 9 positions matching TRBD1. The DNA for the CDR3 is TGTGCCACCAGCAGGGGACAGGGAAAGGCTAATGAAAAACTGTTTTTT. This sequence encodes CATSRGQGKANEKLFF.